This T cell receptor (beta chain) was identified during a study of blood T cell repertoires in COVID-19. For the study at large: Acute and convalescent COVID-19 specimens originated in the United States, Italy and Spain.

In the authors' methods: Reference gene primers were amplified, and this amplification served to estimate nucleated cell counts. Assay: immunoSEQ multiplex PCR; the TCRdb copy retains only in-frame clones and omits some. The DNA was the basis for D and trimming; V, J and clone size are from that table. Among 80,000 or so clones listed, about 83% were seen once. CDR1 SGHRS and CDR2 YFSETQ come from the germline V gene. The V and J ends lost 0 bases and 2 bases respectively, with 8 bases between them. The CDR3 is 14 amino acids. The rearrangement links TRBV5-1 to TRBJ1-2; D gene unclear. This receptor was identified in a human donor in a cohort sampled during active COVID-19. Sequenced input: peripheral blood. For the CDR3, the DNA is TGCGCCAGCAGCTTGGGCGGGGAAAACTATGGCTACACCTTC. Its translation is CASSLGGENYGYTF.